Here is one T cell receptor (beta chain) with its context. No antigen is known for it. It has no much larger one-base neighbor in the sample; base qualities were not kept. The source of the sample is a study of cytomegalovirus exposure and HLA in healthy donors (dated by TCRdb to about 2017). About the study as a whole: An earlier analysis of a few hundred of the donors reported 276 Gb of sequence data and some 110 million unique TCR beta sequences obtained from about 200 million T cells. Approximately 300 gigabases of sequencing data and some 85 million unique TCR sequences were included in an early release covering 550 to 650 HLA-typed donors. Of the roughly 400 genotyped donors, roughly 80% fell in the genetic ancestry cluster associated with self-reported Caucasian donors. The aim of the study was to test whether cataloging public T cell receptors could identify signatures of past pathogen exposure. The T cell repertoires of 666 subjects were profiled by immunosequencing and related to cytomegalovirus serostatus. A separate validation cohort of over 95 different subjects was used in addition to the 666-subject first cohort. High-throughput TCR immunosequencing, statistical association of individual TCRs with disease status, and machine learning were combined to predict cytomegalovirus infection status. In a later analysis, previously published TCR beta repertoires from several hundred donors were re-analyzed and high-resolution HLA genotyping was added so that TCR occurrence patterns could be studied. The later analysis used no new phenotypic data to find candidate immune exposures, relying instead on TCR beta sequences and their occurrence across donors. In an earlier analysis of about 590 of the donors, high-throughput TCR beta sequencing was used to judge whether each TCR beta V gene segment behaved as functional or pseudogenic. Donor age, sex, ethnicity and CMV serostatus were collected together with the repertoire data. A later genetic analysis used genome-wide SNP genotypes for about 55% of the 666 donors, treating that subset as a discovery cohort. Every discovery cohort repertoire had been produced on one sequencing platform. Both class I and class II loci were covered by HLA typing, at four-digit resolution. The number of donors typed differed by locus, with roughly 620-630 for A, B, C, DRB1 and DQB1, around 560 for DQA1, over 600 for DPA1, and around 460 for DPB1. Four or five DR-DQ haplotypes were treated as single units for association and clustering because of strong linkage in the cohort. Across 398 genotyped donors of the cohort, an average of roughly 250,000 unique TCR beta nucleotide sequences per donor were sequenced, and about a sixth of those sequences were non-productive.

The library was produced with the immunoSEQ multiplex PCR assay. For the multiplex PCR, a mixture combining 60 forward primers for TCR Vbeta segments and 13 reverse primers for TCR Jbeta segments was used. The CDR3 region of rearranged TCR beta genes was amplified from genomic DNA by a multiplex PCR assay. The amplified TCR beta libraries were sequenced on the Illumina HiSeq System as 87-base-pair reads. As for the authors' bioinformatics: In a later analysis, about 80 million unique TCR beta chains were counted across the 500 to 700 repertoires, and around 10 million of these chains were shared by at least two donors. A nearest-neighbor algorithm error-corrected the raw reads and collapsed the reads into unique sequences, merging closely related sequences to remove PCR and sequencing errors. Alignment of CDR3 sequences to IMGT reference sequences was used to assign V, D and J gene segments. For a sequence to be retained, a match of at least six nucleotides was required to both a V gene segment and a J gene segment. A rearrangement counted as productive if the CDR3 had no stop codons and remained in frame with V and J, and every other rearrangement counted as non-productive. CDR3 was defined according to IMGT convention as the region running from the second conserved V-encoded cysteine to the conserved J-encoded phenylalanine. The earlier analysis of approximately 500 of the donors excluded sequences that lacked an unambiguous match to a single V gene segment. In an earlier analysis of 587 of the donors, V segments were called functional above 56.7% productive rearrangements and were called segregating when the between-donor standard deviation exceeded 5%. A statistical classification framework was built to diagnose cytomegalovirus status from the catalog of TCR beta chain sequences. V and J gene assignment, in a later analysis, came from comparing TCR nucleotide sequences with IMGT/GENE-DB human TR gene sequences. A later analysis assigned CDR3 sequences and most-parsimonious VDJ recombination scenarios with the TCRdist pipeline. A later analysis defined each TCR beta chain by its CDR3 amino acid sequence plus V-gene family, and excluded reads lacking a unique V-gene family. A later analysis removed 592 highly shared, low-generation-probability nucleotide sequences to deal with suspected cross-contamination and a sequencing artifact. For each public chain, a later analysis derived a clonal expansion index from normalized ranks of inferred template counts within each repertoire. In a later analysis, generation probabilities were computed using a VDJ recombination model fitted to out-of-frame rearrangements, and the results were checked against IGoR. In a later analysis, hypergeometric tests were used to score TCR-TCR, TCR-HLA and TCR-CMV co-occurrence, with a repertoire-size bias correction applied to TCR pairs. In a later analysis, false discovery rates were estimated by permuting HLA or CMV assignments 20 times. In a later analysis, co-occurring TCRs were grouped using DBSCAN, with TCRdist sequence similarity added in when clustering inside HLA-allele-positive subsets. Repertoires with fewer than 30,000 or more than 120,000 public chains were left out of co-occurrence clustering, as were about five repertoires with anomalous nucleotide sharing. TCRdb's version of the immuneACCESS table is confined to in-frame rearrangements and falls short of the full clone set. An unresolved V gene accounts for under half of the shortfall where checked; the remainder is of unknown origin. For V, J and clone size, that table is used; D and trimming come from the DNA. This sample lists 90,000 to 110,000 clones; over 70% were detected once. The ten largest clones represent 2.1% of the sample.

The cohort comprised some 680 healthy bone marrow donors. At the time of sampling, every cohort member was nominally healthy, though immune exposures that went unrecorded were likely present. The donor tested CMV seronegative, placing the donor among the approximately 360 seronegative members of the cohort. A peripheral blood sample was collected from each donor, and TCR beta sequencing was performed on peripheral blood mononuclear cells. Genomic DNA extraction from the blood cell samples was performed with the Qiagen DNeasy Blood Extraction Kit. Broad study findings and their caveats: The study gave a list of around 170 TCR beta chains associated with cytomegalovirus. A cluster of highly shared sequence variants was judged likely to represent a technical artifact of the sequencing pipeline. Roughly uniform sequencing depth across donors was assumed in presence/absence analyses, although this assumption may not hold. It was suggested by the authors that the approach could potentially be generalized to other disease states and immunological phenotypes. A later genetic analysis reported fewer N-insertions in productive TCRs among donors in an Asian-associated ancestry cluster than the approximately 700-donor mean. Because HLA typing was missing for some donors at each locus, association tests included only the typed subset. In both the original and validation cohorts, the classifier was reported to diagnose cytomegalovirus status with high specificity and sensitivity. Only TCR beta chains were sequenced in this cohort, and the absence of alpha or paired-chain data limited detectable features. According to a later analysis, most CMV-associated TCR beta chains appeared to be HLA-restricted, and the HLA associations seemed to be driven largely by CMV exposure. A further reported finding was that TCR beta sequences accurately predicted the HLA-A and HLA-B alleles for most subjects in the first cohort. While some public TCRs were present in many individuals, most TCR sequences turned up only very rarely across donors. In a later analysis, TCR association rates were found to vary across HLA loci, with the most associated TCRs seen for DRB1 alleles and the fewest for HLA-C alleles. In a later genetic analysis, a missense DCLRE1C variant was associated with V-gene and J-gene trimming of TCR beta chains, and the association was replicated in an independent cohort. In a later analysis, HLA-associated TCR beta chains showed more clonal expansion and lower generation probabilities than non-associated chains that were equally common. For the cohort, immune exposure information was limited to CMV serostatus. A later analysis reported that several top co-occurrence clusters appeared linked to parvovirus B19, influenza, CMV and Epstein-Barr virus. Correlated functional status among segregating V segments might be attributable to linkage disequilibrium, but an unknown experimental factor could not be ruled out. In a later analysis, around 15,000 TCR beta sequences were associated with specific HLA alleles at a false discovery rate of 0.05. Because counts were too low, fewer than 20 rarely observed V segments, including chromosome 9 orphons, were excluded from the earlier analysis of 587 of the donors. An earlier analysis of 587 of the donors showed that most TCR beta V segments appeared in productive rearrangements either about 87% or about 30% of the time, which broadly matched IMGT annotations. Three of the identified cytomegalovirus-associated TCR beta chains were confirmed in vitro to be specific for cytomegalovirus antigens. Assigning TCR associations to individual alleles was difficult when HLA alleles, especially DR and DQ, strongly co-occurred.

Sample: PBMCs. This receptor was identified in a man between 25 and 39 years old in good health and CMV-seronegative.

The encoded CDR3 is CASSNLNRQGSSYEQYF. The DNA sequence is TGCGCCAGCAGCAACTTGAACCGACAGGGGAGTTCCTACGAGCAGTACTTC. This chain joins TRBV5-1 to TRBJ2-7; TRBD1 matches 8 bases in the middle. The CDR3 runs 17 amino acids, cysteine and phenylalanine included. The kept DNA is CDR3 alone, 51 bases in frame from the first base. V and J are trimmed by 4 bases and 1 base, and the gene matches miss 13 bases of the junction. CDR1 SGHRS and CDR2 YFSETQ are derived from the germline V gene.